This TCR beta chain was obtained from a study of T cells in Graves' hyperthyroidism and ophthalmopathy. Study-level points and caveats: The model identified upcoming ophthalmopathy a median around 6 months ahead of onset.

RNA transcripts gave rise to amplified TCR beta CDR3 regions. The HTBI primer set was used in a first-round RT-PCR of the TCR CDR3. TCRdb passed the multiplex PCR reads through MiXCR, listing each CDR3 protein once. The sample contains roughly 530,000 distinct CDR3 sequences, 17% of which appear only once. CDR1 and CDR2 (germline): SEHNR, FQNEAQ (reference sequence). Between the trimmed V and J ends, which lost 1 base and 3 bases, there was a span of 10 bases. The CDR3 covers 16 residues. This clonotype has just one count. No antigen is known for it. The diagnostic basis comprised clinical symptoms, serum thyroxine and TRAb, thyroid ultrasound and orbital computed tomography.

The rearrangement links TRBV7-9 to TRBJ2-6; D perhaps matches TRBD1 (5 bases). The sample was blood. The receptor comes from a woman aged 18-29 years with Graves' ophthalmopathy. The DNA of the CDR3 is TGTGCCAGCAGCTTAGTTGGGGCGGTTGGGGCCAACGTCCTGACTTTC. Protein product: CASSLVGAVGANVLTF.